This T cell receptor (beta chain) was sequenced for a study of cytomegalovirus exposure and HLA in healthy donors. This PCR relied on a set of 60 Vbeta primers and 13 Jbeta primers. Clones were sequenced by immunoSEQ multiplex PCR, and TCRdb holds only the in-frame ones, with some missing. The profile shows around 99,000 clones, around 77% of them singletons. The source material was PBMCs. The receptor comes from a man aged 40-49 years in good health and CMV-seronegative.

In DNA, the CDR3 is TGTGCCAGCAGGAGGGATCCCAACTATGGCTACACCTTC. Protein sequence: CASRRDPNYGYTF. The chain has TRBV2 and TRBJ1-2; D call uncertain. Trimming took off 6 bases at V and 2 bases at J, with 10 bases between the two ends. This CDR3 is 13 amino acids long. From germline, CDR1 is SNHLY and CDR2 FYNNEI.